The rows below give T cell receptor beta chains drawn from one sample of a study of T cell repertoires in cytomegalovirus infection. In TCRdb, the reads were re-called with MiXCR into one record per CDR3 protein. There are 150,000 or so distinct CDR3 sequences in the sample; about 20% occur only once, and about 10% lies in the top ten. Sample: PBMCs. The receptors here all came from a human donor in good health (CMV status not recorded). Some clones in this sample may be carry-over from other donors' samples. The CDR3 runs from the conserved cysteine through the conserved F or W. Fields, in order: J gene, clone size, V gene, D gene, CDR3 DNA, CDR3 protein. D genes are given only for firm matches. Clone size is not always given. Where it is, it says once, few, many or a class for expanded clones.

TRBJ2-3	many	TRBV7-2	.	TGTGCCAGCAGCTTAGAGGGGGAGGCAGATACGCAGTATTTT	CASSLEGEADTQYF
TRBJ2-6	few	TRBV5-6	.	TGTGCCAGCAGCTTGGGCATCAGTTCCTCTGGGGCCAACGTCCTGACTTTC	CASSLGISSSGANVLTF
TRBJ1-5	few	TRBV12-3/TRBV12-4	.	TGTGCCAGCAGTTTACAGGGCGTGAACAATCAGCCCCAGCATTTT	CASSLQGVNNQPQHF
TRBJ2-7	.	TRBV5-4	.	TGTGCCAGCAGCTCTTGGGCGACCCCCGGGGGCGAGCAGTACTTC	CASSSWATPGGEQYF
TRBJ2-4	many	TRBV12-3/TRBV12-4	.	TGTGCCAGCACGGACGGAGCCAAAAACATTCAGTACTTC	CASTDGAKNIQYF
TRBJ1-2	few	TRBV12-3/TRBV12-4	.	TGTGCCAGCAGTCCTGGCTACACCTTC	CASSPGYTF
TRBJ2-1	.	TRBV5-1	.	TGCGCCAGCAGCTTAGTTACAGGGTTAGTAAATGAGCAGTTCTTC	CASSLVTGLVNEQFF
TRBJ2-3	.	TRBV18	.	TGTGCCAGCTCACCCCACCCCACAGATACGCAGTATTTT	CASSPHPTDTQYF
TRBJ1-2	few	TRBV6-1	.	TGTGCCAGCAGTCGGGGGACGGAGAACTATGGCTACACCTTC	CASSRGTENYGYTF
TRBJ2-4	few	TRBV20-1	.	TGCAGTGTAGGAGGCCGTCAAGCCAAAAACATTCAGTACTTC	CSVGGRQAKNIQYF
TRBJ2-2	few	TRBV6-6	.	TGTGCCAGCAGTTACTCGCGACAGGTTTTCACCGGGGAGCTGTTTTTT	CASSYSRQVFTGELFF
TRBJ2-1	few	TRBV9	.	TGTGCCAGCAGCGTAGATCCGAGCTCCTACAATGAGCAGTTCTTC	CASSVDPSSYNEQFF
TRBJ2-7	few	TRBV20-1	.	TGCAGTGCTAGCCCCGGCTCGCCCTCCTACGAGCAGTACTTC	CSASPGSPSYEQYF
TRBJ2-1	many	TRBV7-2	TRBD2	TGTGCCAGCAGCGGGCGGCCAACTAGCGGAGTTTCCTACAATGAGCAGTTCTTC	CASSGRPTSGVSYNEQFF
TRBJ2-7	.	TRBV5-6	TRBD1	TGTGCCAGCGGCTCAGGGGGCGTCGGGGGCTACGAGCAGTACTTC	CASGSGGVGGYEQYF
TRBJ2-5	.	TRBV12-3/TRBV12-4	.	TGTGCCAGCAGTTCGGACAACCAAGAGACCCAGTACTTC	CASSSDNQETQYF
TRBJ1-1	.	TRBV5-6	.	TGTGCCAGCAGCCGCCGATTGGACCGGGACGAGAACACTGAAGCTTTCTTT	CASSRRLDRDENTEAFF
TRBJ1-3	.	TRBV15	.	TGTGCCACCAGCAGTGCTGGCGGAAACACCATATATTTT	CATSSAGGNTIYF
TRBJ2-6	.	TRBV6-6	.	TGTGCCAGCAGTTACTTGGGCAGGGGCAAATCTGGGGCCAACGTCCTGACTTTC	CASSYLGRGKSGANVLTF
TRBJ1-4	few	TRBV20-1	.	TGCAGTGGAACGGACAGTGATAATGAAAAACTGTTTTTT	CSGTDSDNEKLFF
TRBJ1-6	many	TRBV7-6	.	TGTGCCAGCAGCTTAGCGAGGGCAGGTGCTCGGAGTTCACCCCTCCACTTT	CASSLARAGARSSPLHF
TRBJ2-7	.	TRBV14	TRBD2	TGTGCCAGCAGCCCTAGCGGGAGAGGCGAGCAGTACTTC	CASSPSGRGEQYF
TRBJ2-3	many	TRBV11-2	.	TGTGCCAGCACCCCAAAGGGGGGCGAGTATCCCACAGATACGCAGTATTTT	CASTPKGGEYPTDTQYF
TRBJ2-7	many	TRBV28	.	TGTGCCAGCAGCTTCTTTGAGGGATCCTACGAGCAGTACTTC	CASSFFEGSYEQYF
TRBJ2-7	many	TRBV6-2/TRBV6-3	.	TGTGCCAGCAGTCGCGCAGGGGCCTACGAGCAGTACTTC	CASSRAGAYEQYF
TRBJ1-3	.	TRBV4-1	.	TGCGCCAGCAGCCCCCTCTCTGGAAACACCATATATTTT	CASSPLSGNTIYF
TRBJ2-3	.	TRBV2	TRBD2	TGTGCCAGCGTAAGCGGGGGGGAGGTTGTTTTCACAGATACGCAGTATTTT	CASVSGGEVVFTDTQYF
TRBJ1-1	many	TRBV7-9	.	TGTGCCAGCAGGGCAACTTCGAACACTGAAGCTTTCTTT	CASRATSNTEAFF
TRBJ1-4	.	TRBV29-1	TRBD1	TGCAGCGTCGGACAGGGCGGGGAAAAACTGTTTTTT	CSVGQGGEKLFF
TRBJ1-1	.	TRBV7-9	TRBD1	TGTGCCAGCAGCTTAGACAGGGGTGAAACTGAAGCTTTCTTT	CASSLDRGETEAFF
TRBJ2-1	many	TRBV18	.	TGTGCCAGCTCACCACCGCAGTTAGGAGCCCCCCTGATTTACAATGAGCAGTTCTTC	CASSPPQLGAPLIYNEQFF
TRBJ2-4	few	TRBV28	.	TGTGCCAGCATCTCCGGACAGGCCAAAAACATTCAGTACTTC	CASISGQAKNIQYF
TRBJ1-1	many	TRBV28	.	TGTGCCAGCAGTTTCGGTACGCGGATGGCGCGGGTGAACTTGGAAGCTTTCTTT	CASSFGTRMARVNLEAFF
TRBJ1-5	many	TRBV12-5	.	TGTGCTAGTGGTTCGGGGGGGACTCGCAATCAGCCCCAGCATTTT	CASGSGGTRNQPQHF
TRBJ2-7	.	TRBV12-3/TRBV12-4	.	TGTGCCTGCAGTTTATGGAGGGGGGGCTCCTACGAGCAGTACTTC	CACSLWRGGSYEQYF
TRBJ2-1	.	TRBV12-3/TRBV12-4	.	TGTTCCAGCAGTCCCAGGGGTAGCGCGATCTCCTACAATGAGCAGTTCTTC	CSSSPRGSAISYNEQFF
TRBJ1-1	few	TRBV7-6	.	TGTGCCAGCAGCTTAAACACCCCCCCACAAACGATCTTCTTT	CASSLNTPPQTIFF
TRBJ1-1	many	TRBV7-9	.	TGTGCCAGCAGCTTAGCGGTCGGGGGCAACACTGAAGCTTTCTTT	CASSLAVGGNTEAFF
TRBJ2-1	.	TRBV6-2/TRBV6-3	.	TGTGCCAGCAGCCTATACTCCTACAATGAGCAGTTCTTC	CASSLYSYNEQFF
TRBJ2-7	few	TRBV7-8	.	TGTGCCAGCAGCTTAAGGACGAAAAGCACCTACGAGCAGTACTTC	CASSLRTKSTYEQYF
TRBJ2-1	.	TRBV19	TRBD1	TGTGCCAGTAGTATGCCCACCGGGACAGGGGCGGGTGAGCAGTTCTTC	CASSMPTGTGAGEQFF
TRBJ2-7	few	TRBV7-4	TRBD2	TGTGCCAGCAGCTTAGGTAGGAGTCTAGCGGGCTCCTACGAGCAGTACTTC	CASSLGRSLAGSYEQYF
TRBJ2-7	few	TRBV7-5	.	.	CISVPEARRDTYEQYF
TRBJ2-7	few	TRBV27	.	TGTGCCAGCACTACAGGGTCGGGATACGAGCAGTACTTC	CASTTGSGYEQYF
TRBJ2-7	few	TRBV19	TRBD1	TGTGCCAGTAGGAACACAGGGGGTTTTTACGAGCAGTACTTC	CASRNTGGFYEQYF
TRBJ1-1	.	TRBV20-1	TRBD1	TGCAGTGCTAGACAGGGGGCTTACACTGAAGCTTTCTTT	CSARQGAYTEAFF
TRBJ1-4	few	TRBV7-9	.	TGTGCCAGCAGCCACGCGACAGCAACTAATGAAAAACTGTTTTTT	CASSHATATNEKLFF
TRBJ2-1	.	TRBV19	TRBD1	TGTGCCAGTACGGCCTTTTGGCAGGGGGCGACTAATGAGCAGTTCTTC	CASTAFWQGATNEQFF
TRBJ1-2	many	TRBV7-2	.	TGTGCCAGCAGCTTAGGCGGGAACTATGGCTACACCTTC	CASSLGGNYGYTF